The next 26 T cell receptor beta chains were all read from a single sample in a study of CD8+ T cells in alopecia areata. As the sequencing template, cDNA was produced by extracting RNA and reverse transcribing it. Assay: immunoSEQ multiplex PCR; the TCRdb copy retains only in-frame clones and omits some. The profile shows around 150,000 clones, approximately 80% of them singletons. Sample treatment: oral pan-JAK inhibitor, 5-10 mg twice daily. The input for sequencing was CD8+ T cells sorted from blood, taken at week 4, from a patient treated with tofacitinib. Source of these receptors: a human donor with alopecia areata.

This clone has just one count. The genes are TRBV27 and TRBJ2-5; no firm D call. V was clipped by 6 bases and J by 1 base, with 15 bases between them. This CDR3 contains 15 residues. Germline V gene lookup returns CDR1 MNHEY and CDR2 SMNVEV (reference sequence). CDR3 DNA: TGTGCCAGCAGCCCCATCGGCGTCAGCCAAGAGACCCAGTACTTC. Its protein is CASSPIGVSQETQYF.

V is TRBV4-3 and J is TRBJ2-1; D might be TRBD1 or TRBD2, each matching 5 bases. The CDR3 runs 15 residues. With 0 bases removed from V and 8 bases from J, the gap between germline ends came to 14 bases. Germline-derived CDR1 and CDR2 are LGHNA and YSLEER. CDR3 in amino acids: CASSQDIEGRDEQFF. The CDR3 nucleotides read TGCGCCAGCAGCCAAGATATCGAGGGGCGGGATGAGCAGTTCTTC.

V gene TRBV4-3 combines with J gene TRBJ2-2; possible D gene TRBD2, 5 bases. Germline loops: CDR1 LGHNA, CDR2 YSLEER. With 3 bases removed from V and 2 bases from J, the gap between germline ends came to 13 bases. The CDR3 is 16 residues long. CDR3 amino acids: CASSHAWTDNTGELFF. CDR3 nucleotides: TGCGCCAGCAGCCATGCGTGGACTGATAACACCGGGGAGCTGTTTTTT.

A single count supports this clone. The chain employs TRBV5-1 and TRBJ2-7; tentative D call: TRBD1 (5 bases). CDR3 length: 15 residues. Germline V gene sequence: CDR1 SGHRS, CDR2 YFSETQ. Trimming took off 0 bases at V and 2 bases at J, with 12 bases between the two ends. Here the CDR3 DNA reads TGCGCCAGCAGCTTGGCCGATGCGACAGCCTACGAGCAGTACTTC. Translation: CASSLADATAYEQYF.

The chain is built from TRBV7-3 and TRBJ2-7; TRBD1 aligns across 10 bases. The V gene's germline CDR1 is SGHTA and CDR2 FQGTGA. Trimming at V came to 5 bases and at J to 7 bases, leaving 5 bases not matched to a gene. There are 13 residues in the CDR3. The CDR3 reads CASSQDRGREQYF. Written as DNA, the CDR3 is TGTGCCAGCAGCCAAGACAGGGGGCGAGAGCAGTACTTC. The variable domain in full, with the rest retrieved from reference TRBV7-3 and TRBJ2-7, is GAGVSQTPSNKVTEKGKYVELRCDPISGHTALYWYRQSLGQGPEFLIYFQGTGAADDSGLPNDRFFAVRPEGSVSTLKIQRTERGDSAVYLCASSQDRGREQYFGPGTRLTVT.

This clone showed up just once. The gene calls are TRBV7-9 and TRBJ2-3; D is uncertain. Germline assignment: CDR1 SEHNR and CDR2 FQNEAQ (reference sequence). The CDR3 has 16 residues. V gave up 1 base and J gave up 1 base, with 12 bases separating them. CDR3 DNA sequence: TGTGCCAGCAGCTTAGTCAGCGAGTGGGGCACAGATACGCAGTATTTT. It translates to CASSLVSEWGTDTQYF.

V gene TRBV5-1 combines with J gene TRBJ2-7; D possibly corresponds to TRBD2 (6 bases). Germline assignment: CDR1 SGHRS and CDR2 YFSETQ. The CDR3 sequence is 14 residues long. The V gene lost 1 base and the J gene lost 2 bases, with 10 bases spanning the gap. Here the CDR3 DNA reads TGCGCCAGCAGCTTGTCGCGGGGAGCCTACGAGCAGTACTTC. This translates into CASSLSRGAYEQYF.

Here the CDR3 DNA reads TGCGCCAGCAGCCAAACAACAGGGGGGACCTACAATGAGCAGTTCTTC. It codes for CASSQTTGGTYNEQFF. The chain combines TRBV4-1 with TRBJ2-1; TRBD1 aligns across 8 bases. The V gene's germline CDR1 is MGHRA and CDR2 YSYEKL. Trimming at V came to 2 bases and at J to 2 bases, leaving 5 bases not matched to a gene. The CDR3 is 16 amino acids.

The chain carries TRBV30 and TRBJ2-1, with 10 bases matching TRBD1. Per germline, CDR1 GTSNPN and CDR2 SVGIG (reference sequence). The CDR3 has 15 residues. Trimming removed 2 bases from V and 7 bases from J; junction bases left unmatched: 8. The CDR3 DNA follows: TGTGCCTGGAGTTACGGGACAGGGGCCATGAATGAGCAGTTCTTC. Translation: CAWSYGTGAMNEQFF. The whole variable domain, filled in from reference TRBV30 and TRBJ2-1, reads SQTIHQWPATLVQPVGSPLSLECTVEGTSNPNLYWYRQAAGRGLQLLFYSVGIGQISSEVPQNLSASRPQDRQFILSSKKLLLSDSGFYLCAWSYGTGAMNEQFFGPGTRLTVL.

The rearrangement joins TRBV5-1 to TRBJ1-2; no clear D gene. V lost 0 bases to trimming and J lost 4 bases, with 19 bases between them. Per the germline V gene, CDR1 is SGHRS and CDR2 is YFSETQ. CDR3 length: 17 amino acids. The CDR3 nucleotides are TGCGCCAGCAGCTTGGCGGCCGGAGGTCCGGATAGCTATGGCTACACCTTC. Its protein is CASSLAAGGPDSYGYTF. The complete variable domain, with remaining parts taken from reference TRBV5-1 and TRBJ1-2, reads KAGVTQTPRYLIKTRGQQVTLSCSPISGHRSVSWYQQTPGQGLQFLFEYFSETQRNKGNFPGRFSGRQFSNSRSEMNVSTLELGDSALYLCASSLAAGGPDSYGYTFGSGTRLTVV.

This sequence joins TRBV5-1 and TRBJ2-3, with a possible D match to TRBD2 (6 bases). Germline lookup yields CDR1 SGHRS and CDR2 YFSETQ. V was trimmed by 2 bases and J by 5 bases, leaving 18 bases between them. The CDR3 has 16 amino acids. The CDR3 is CASSFTGDGARDTQYF. CDR3 DNA: TGCGCCAGCAGCTTCACGGGGGACGGGGCGAGAGATACGCAGTATTTT.

This sequence joins TRBV7-9 and TRBJ2-7; TRBD1 might be the D (5 bases). Trimming removed 10 bases from V and 12 bases from J, with 19 bases in between. The CDR3 runs 11 residues. Germline V gene data show CDR1 as SEHNR and CDR2 as FQNEAQ (reference sequence). The CDR3 DNA is TGTGCCACTACGGGCGGTTCAGGGATGTACTTC. Translated, it gives CATTGGSGMYF.

This sequence joins TRBV10-3 and TRBJ2-1, with D possibly being TRBD1 (5 bases). V lost 2 bases, J lost 6 bases, and 11 bases lay in between. This CDR3 spans 14 amino acids. Germline assignment: CDR1 ENHRY and CDR2 SYGVKD. The CDR3 loop is CAISEADSSNEQFF. CDR3 sequence (DNA): TGTGCCATCAGTGAGGCAGACAGTTCCAATGAGCAGTTCTTC.

CDR3 in DNA: TGTGCCACCAGCAGTGAAGGACAGGGCGCCTACGAGCAGTACTTC. Residues: CATSSEGQGAYEQYF. The J gene is TRBJ2-7, the V gene TRBV15; 8 bases map to TRBD1. With 3 bases clipped from V and 2 bases from J, the junction kept 6 bases outside the gene matches. This CDR3 region has 15 residues. Germline V gene data show CDR1 as LNHNV and CDR2 as YYDKDF (reference sequence).

The V gene is TRBV7-2, the J gene TRBJ2-1, with no clear D. Germline V gene sequence: CDR1 SGHTA, CDR2 FQGNSA. Trimming removed 3 bases from V and 3 bases from J, with 12 bases in between. CDR3 length equals 15 residues. The CDR3 DNA reads TGTGCCAGCAGCTTCGTAGAAGCCGGCTACAATGAGCAGTTCTTC. Translating gives CASSFVEAGYNEQFF. Variable domain in full (rest from reference TRBV7-2 and TRBJ2-1): GAGVSQSPSNKVTEKGKDVELRCDPISGHTALYWYRQSLGQGLEFLIYFQGNSAPDKSGLPSDRFSAERTGGSVSTLTIQRTQQEDSAVYLCASSFVEAGYNEQFFGPGTRLTVL.

The rearrangement joins TRBV6-5 to TRBJ1-1; D remains ambiguous. V was cut by 0 bases and J by 4 bases, with 6 bases left in between. Germline V gene sequence: CDR1 MNHEY, CDR2 SVGAGI. The CDR3 is made up of 13 amino acids. The CDR3 sequence: CASSYSRVTEAFF. DNA of the CDR3: TGTGCCAGCAGTTACTCGAGGGTCACTGAAGCTTTCTTT.

This clone showed up just once. The chain joins TRBV19 to TRBJ1-1; TRBD1 is a possible D gene (5 bases). The CDR3 covers 13 residues. The germline CDR1 and CDR2 sequences are LNHDA and SQIVND (reference sequence). V gave up 7 bases and J gave up 0 bases, with 9 bases separating them. The CDR3 region is CASTAGVNTEAFF. The CDR3, as DNA: TGTGCCAGTACCGCGGGGGTGAACACTGAAGCTTTCTTT.

The chain couples TRBV29-1 to TRBJ1-2, with a possible D match to TRBD1 (6 bases). This CDR3 contains 16 residues. Trimming took off 6 bases at V and 3 bases at J, with 23 bases between the two ends. Germline CDR1 SQVTM, CDR2 ANQGSEA. The CDR3 nucleotides are TGCAGCGTCACCCAGGGACACAGGGAATTTGACTATGGCTACACCTTC. Translation: CSVTQGHREFDYGYTF. The whole variable domain, filled in from reference TRBV29-1 and TRBJ1-2, reads SAVISQKPSRDICQRGTSLTIQCQVDSQVTMMFWYRQQPGQSLTLIATANQGSEATYESGFVIDKFPISRPNLTFSTLTVSNMSPEDSSIYLCSVTQGHREFDYGYTFGSGTRLTVV.

V and J are TRBV27 and TRBJ2-5; possible D gene TRBD2, 6 bases. Germline CDR1 reads MNHEY; CDR2 reads SMNVEV (reference sequence). The CDR3 is 15 amino acids. The V end was cut by 6 bases, the J end by 1 base, with 15 bases between. CDR3: CASRTGPGLQETQYF. The CDR3 region has the DNA TGTGCCAGCAGGACGGGGCCGGGACTCCAAGAGACCCAGTACTTC.

With respect to this clone: Different DNA sequences within this sample yield the same CDR3. The chain combines TRBV15 with TRBJ2-7; D remains ambiguous. CDR1 is LNHNV and CDR2 is YYDKDF in the germline V gene (reference sequence). The germline V and J ends were trimmed by 0 bases and 1 base, with 7 bases remaining between them. CDR3 length equals 14 residues. For the CDR3, the DNA is TGTGCCACCAGCAGAGAGGCCGGTTCCTACGAGCAGTACTTC. Its protein is CATSREAGSYEQYF.

Turning to this clone: Distinct nucleotide sequences in the sample also encode this CDR3. The chain combines TRBV2 with TRBJ2-7; no clear D. CDR1 and CDR2 (germline): SNHLY, FYNNEI. The CDR3 has 13 residues. V was cut by 3 bases and J by 4 bases, with 10 bases left in between. The CDR3 region is CASSDRLTYEQYF. The DNA for the CDR3 is TGTGCCAGCAGTGACAGACTGACTTACGAGCAGTACTTC.

The chain is built from TRBV9 and TRBJ1-6; no clear D. The germline V gene encodes CDR1 SGDLS and CDR2 YYNGEE. V was cut by 4 bases and J by 8 bases, with 13 bases left in between. This CDR3 comprises 14 residues. CDR3 in amino acids: CASSPRTGYSPLHF. In DNA, the CDR3 is TGTGCCAGCAGCCCCCGGACGGGCTATTCACCCCTCCACTTT.

The rearrangement links TRBV7-2 to TRBJ1-1; D is perhaps TRBD1 (6 bases). This CDR3 comprises 13 residues. The V and J ends lost 4 bases and 5 bases respectively, with 11 bases between them. Germline V lookup: CDR1 SGHTA, CDR2 FQGNSA. CDR3 coding DNA: TGTGCCAGCAGCTCGACAGGCAATACTGAAGCTTTCTTT. Amino acids: CASSSTGNTEAFF.

The chain couples TRBV5-1 to TRBJ1-4; 8 nucleotides match TRBD1. The CDR3 spans 14 residues. Germline values: CDR1 SGHRS, CDR2 YFSETQ. Trimming at V came to 7 bases and at J to 6 bases, leaving 8 bases not matched to a gene. For the CDR3, the DNA is TGCGCCAGCCAGCGACAGGGGACTTATGAAAAACTGTTTTTT. Translated, it gives CASQRQGTYEKLFF.

This clone qualifies as medium-sized. Additional DNA sequences in this sample encode the identical CDR3. The gene calls are TRBV23-1 and TRBJ1-2; 8 bases match TRBD1. TRBV23-1 is sorted into the ORF group, with uncertain function. V shed 6 bases and J 5 bases; nucleotides not matched to a gene: 11. There are 15 residues in the CDR3. CDR3 sequence reads: CASSQDRTGQYGYTF. CDR3 nucleotides: TGCGCCAGCAGCCAAGATAGGACAGGGCAATATGGCTACACCTTC.

The V and J genes are TRBV11-1 and TRBJ2-3; 9 nucleotides align to TRBD2. Germline V gene data show CDR1 as SGHAT and CDR2 as FQDESV (reference sequence). With 4 bases clipped from V and 5 bases from J, the junction kept 13 bases outside the gene matches. The CDR3 is made up of 17 amino acids. The CDR3 spells CASSSAGTSWGIDTQYF. CDR3 in DNA: TGTGCCAGCAGCTCCGCCGGGACTAGCTGGGGTATAGATACGCAGTATTTT.